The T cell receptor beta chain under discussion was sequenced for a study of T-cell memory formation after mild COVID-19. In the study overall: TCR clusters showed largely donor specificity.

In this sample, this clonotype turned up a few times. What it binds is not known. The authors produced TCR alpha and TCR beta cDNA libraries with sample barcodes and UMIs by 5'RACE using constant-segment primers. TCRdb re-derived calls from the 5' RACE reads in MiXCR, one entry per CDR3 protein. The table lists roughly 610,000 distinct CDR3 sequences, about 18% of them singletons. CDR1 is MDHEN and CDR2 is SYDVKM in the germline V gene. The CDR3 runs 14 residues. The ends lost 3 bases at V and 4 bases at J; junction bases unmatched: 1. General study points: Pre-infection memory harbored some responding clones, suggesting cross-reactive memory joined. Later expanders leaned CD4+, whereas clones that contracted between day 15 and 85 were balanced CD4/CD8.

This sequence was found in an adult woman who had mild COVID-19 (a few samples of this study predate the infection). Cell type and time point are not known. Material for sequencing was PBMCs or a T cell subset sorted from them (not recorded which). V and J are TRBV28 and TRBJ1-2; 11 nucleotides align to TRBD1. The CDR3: CASSFGQGAYGYTF. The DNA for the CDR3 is TGTGCCAGCAGTTTTGGACAGGGGGCCTATGGCTACACCTTC.